The present entry profiles one T cell receptor (beta chain) with its context. Antigen specificity is unknown. The CDR3 covers 15 residues. V was clipped by 6 bases and J by 3 bases; unmatched bases: 7. The germline CDR1 and CDR2 sequences are MNHNY and SVGAGI (reference sequence). This sample was taken from a study of cytomegalovirus exposure and HLA in healthy donors. PCR employed 60 Vbeta and 13 Jbeta primers. Clones were sequenced by immunoSEQ multiplex PCR, and TCRdb holds only the in-frame ones, with some missing. The sample contains 120,000 or so clones, 60% to 80% of which appear only once. Findings of the study overall: Donor immune exposure was known only as CMV serostatus.

This receptor was taken from a man aged 45-60 years in good health and CMV-seropositive. This rearrangement joins TRBV6-6 to TRBJ2-1, with 8 positions matching TRBD2. Sequencing was performed on PBMCs. The CDR3 DNA follows: TGTGCCAGCAGACCGAGCGGGAGAGACTACAATGAGCAGTTCTTC. Protein sequence: CASRPSGRDYNEQFF.